The clone carrying this T cell receptor beta chain came up many times. Antigen: not known. Trimming at V came to 5 bases and at J to 1 base, leaving 13 bases not matched to a gene. CDR1 and CDR2 from the germline V gene are MRHNA and SNTAGT. CDR3 length equals 18 residues. The authors amplified TCR beta CDR3 regions, and they did so from RNA transcripts for repertoire sequencing. RT-PCR was first run with HTBI primers, then multiplex PCR in a second round. One entry per CDR3 protein, called by TCRdb with MiXCR from the multiplex PCR reads. The table includes roughly 610,000 distinct CDR3 sequences, 22% detected once. This record belongs to a study of Graves' ophthalmopathy and Graves' hyperthyroidism. Study observations and caveats: Most thyroid clonotypes expanded beyond 0.001 frequency were also found in blood.

Other autoimmune diseases, uncontrolled infections, pregnancy and lactation each led to patient exclusion. Sequencing used peripheral blood. This TCR was recovered from a woman aged 18-30 years with stable Graves' hyperthyroidism. Some clones in this sample may be carry-over from other donors' samples. This chain connects TRBV6-4 to TRBJ1-1; 10 nucleotides match TRBD1. CDR3 coding DNA: TGTGCCAGCAGTACCCGTCCCGGGACAGGGGCCGGGAACACTGAAGCTTTCTTT. Translated, it gives CASSTRPGTGAGNTEAFF.